This T cell receptor (beta chain) was identified during a study of radiation and T cells in renal cell carcinoma. Broader study findings: No pretreatment tumor biopsies were available for baseline clonotypes. From baseline, blood top tumor clonotypes peaked at 2 weeks post-radiation.

Time point of the sample: blood 4 weeks post-SBRT, at nephrectomy. The treatment: 15 Gy SBRT to primary tumor, nephrectomy 4 weeks later. Nephrectomy followed 15 Gy stereotactic body radiation by 4 weeks. The CDR3 sequence is 15 residues long. The germline CDR1 and CDR2 sequences are LGHNT and FRNRAP. The V end was cut by 3 bases, the J end by 7 bases, with 16 bases between. Sequenced by immunoSEQ multiplex PCR; TCRdb stores in-frame clones only, minus some. The data show 97,000 or so clones, around 83% seen once. In its sample, this clone was seen once. Its target is unknown. The TCR comes from a man aged 55 to 69 with renal cell carcinoma. The J gene is TRBJ2-1, the V gene TRBV12-5, with D possibly matching TRBD2 (6 bases). The sequences come from blood, collected from a patient whose treatment included radiotherapy and nephrectomy. The CDR3 DNA follows: TGTGCTAGTGGTTTCCTCCTGGCGGGGCAGAATGAGCAGTTCTTC. It encodes CASGFLLAGQNEQFF.